The 30 T cell receptor beta chains in this list originate from one sample, sequenced in a study of T cell therapy after organ transplantation. For these receptors, no antigen is known. This table comes from immunoSEQ multiplex PCR, and its TCRdb copy is limited to in-frame clones, with some not included. The table includes 15,000 to 20,000 clones, about 85% detected once. As for time point: 20-29 weeks after completion of therapy. The sample in question was CD8+ T cells from blood, obtained after autologous CMV-specific T cell therapy. These receptors were collected from a human patient who had received a solid organ transplant and had CMV disease. Some T cells may possibly be graft donor cells.

The chain employs TRBV27 and TRBJ1-5, with D tentatively TRBD1 (6 bases). V lost 4 bases to trimming and J lost 1 base, with 8 bases between them. This CDR3 has 14 residues. Germline V gene data show CDR1 as MNHEY and CDR2 as SMNVEV (reference sequence). The CDR3 is CASSWGGSNQPQHF. For the CDR3, the DNA is TGTGCCAGCAGTTGGGGGGGCAGCAATCAGCCCCAGCATTTT.

This rearrangement joins TRBV4-3 to TRBJ2-1; no clear D. The CDR3 has 14 amino acids. V dropped 0 bases and J dropped 4 bases, with 7 bases sitting between them. Germline lookup yields CDR1 LGHNA and CDR2 YSLEER. The CDR3 coding sequence is TGCGCCAGCAGCCAAGATGGTCCTTACAATGAGCAGTTCTTC. It encodes CASSQDGPYNEQFF.

The chain is built from TRBV6-1 and TRBJ2-5; D is unresolved. The CDR3 contains 16 residues. Germline V gene lookup returns CDR1 MNHNS and CDR2 SASEGT. V lost 4 bases and J 5 bases, leaving 20 bases between the germline ends. CDR3: CASSAALMWGRETQYF. The CDR3 region has the DNA TGTGCCAGCAGTGCCGCTTTGATGTGGGGTCGGGAGACCCAGTACTTC.

The chain has TRBV5-5 and TRBJ1-1; TRBD1 is a possible D gene (6 bases). Deletions cut 2 bases from V and 2 bases from J, with 10 bases between. CDR3 length equals 14 residues. Germline assignment: CDR1 SGHKS and CDR2 YYEKEE (reference sequence). CDR3 amino acids: CASSFGTRNTEAFF. The CDR3 DNA reads as TGTGCCAGCAGCTTCGGGACACGAAACACTGAAGCTTTCTTT.

This chain joins TRBV5-1 and TRBJ2-1, with D perhaps matching TRBD2 (6 bases). The V end lost 5 bases, the J end lost 6 bases, and 9 bases lay between the germline ends. This CDR3 spans 12 amino acids. In germline, CDR1 is SGHRS, CDR2 YFSETQ. The DNA for the CDR3 is TGCGCCAGCAGACACGGGGGCAATGAGCAGTTCTTC. Its protein product is CASRHGGNEQFF.

This clone appeared a few times. V is TRBV7-8 and J is TRBJ1-5; weak D call: TRBD1 (5 bases). This CDR3 comprises 16 residues. Trimming cost V 5 bases and J 9 bases, with 23 bases left between them. The germline CDR1 and CDR2 sequences are SGHVS and FQNEAQ. The DNA for the CDR3 is TGTGCCAGCAGCCTATCCCAGAGCGGGGCGGCACGGCCCCAGCATTTT. This encodes CASSLSQSGAARPQHF.

The chain couples TRBV27 to TRBJ2-2, with TRBD1 identical over 7 bases. Germline V gene data show CDR1 as MNHEY and CDR2 as SMNVEV (reference sequence). There are 17 residues in the CDR3. J was trimmed by 0 bases and V by 3 bases; bases with no gene match: 7. DNA for the CDR3: TGTGCCAGCAGTTTCCAGGGGGACAGACCGAACACCGGGGAGCTGTTTTTT. This translates into CASSFQGDRPNTGELFF.

The chain uses TRBV28 and TRBJ2-7, with D perhaps TRBD1 or TRBD2 (5 bases each). This CDR3 has 14 residues. Trimming removed 5 bases at V and 0 bases at J, with 11 bases between. Germline CDR1 is MDHEN and CDR2 is SYDVKM. The CDR3 loop reads CASSPGGTSYEQYF. CDR3 bases: TGTGCCAGCAGTCCTGGGGGAACCTCCTACGAGCAGTACTTC.

J is TRBJ1-4 and V is TRBV6-1, with no clear D. V lost 4 bases to trimming and J lost 0 bases, with 12 bases between them. The CDR3 is 16 amino acids. Germline CDR1 reads MNHNS; CDR2 reads SASEGT. The CDR3 is CASSAGGVSTNEKLFF. Here the CDR3 DNA reads TGTGCCAGCAGTGCAGGCGGGGTCTCAACTAATGAAAAACTGTTTTTT.

The chain combines TRBV9 with TRBJ2-3; weak D call: TRBD2 (5 bases). The CDR3 is 15 amino acids. The germline gives CDR1 SGDLS, CDR2 YYNGEE. The germline V and J ends were trimmed by 4 bases and 4 bases, with 16 bases remaining between them. Here the CDR3 DNA reads TGTGCCAGCAGCCCCCGGAGCGGAGATTCAGATACGCAGTATTTT. Translated, it gives CASSPRSGDSDTQYF.

This clone was seen a single time. The J gene is TRBJ2-1, the V gene TRBV27; the match to TRBD1 covers 7 bases. The CDR3 extends over 14 amino acids. The germline gives CDR1 MNHEY, CDR2 SMNVEV (reference sequence). The V segment lost 6 bases and the J segment 5 bases; nucleotides outside the gene matches: 7. DNA for the CDR3: TGTGCCAGCAGCGGCCCGACAGGGAACAATGAGCAGTTCTTC. It encodes CASSGPTGNNEQFF.

The genes are TRBV27 and TRBJ1-2, with TRBD1 matching over 8 bases. Per the germline V gene, CDR1 is MNHEY and CDR2 is SMNVEV (reference sequence). The CDR3 has 13 amino acids. V dropped 2 bases and J dropped 11; count of bases not matched to a gene: 7. The chain's CDR3 is CASSLDRGWDYTF. In DNA, the CDR3 is TGTGCCAGCAGTTTAGACAGGGGATGGGATTACACCTTC.

The chain employs TRBV4-2 and TRBJ2-5; tentatively, D is TRBD1 or TRBD2 (5 bases each). V was shortened by 1 base and J by 1 base, with 10 bases between the two germline ends. Per the germline V gene, CDR1 is LGHNA and CDR2 is YNFKEQ. CDR3 size: 15 residues. The DNA for the CDR3 is TGTGCCAGCAGCCAAGGGGTGGGGACCCAAGAGACCCAGTACTTC. Protein: CASSQGVGTQETQYF.

By frequency in the sample, this clone is medium-sized. The chain carries TRBV9 and TRBJ1-2; D is ambiguous. In germline, CDR1 is SGDLS, CDR2 YYNGEE. Trimming shortened V by 4 bases and J by 3 bases, and 10 bases separated the two germline ends. This CDR3 comprises 13 residues. CDR3 region: CASSPAQYYGYTF. The DNA for the CDR3 is TGTGCCAGCAGCCCAGCTCAGTACTATGGCTACACCTTC.

The V call is TRBV2, the J call TRBJ1-3; no clear D gene. CDR3 size: 12 residues. The germline CDR1 and CDR2 sequences are SNHLY and FYNNEI. The germline V and J ends were trimmed by 3 bases and 2 bases, with 2 bases remaining between them. CDR3 nucleotides: TGTGCCAGCAGTGAGGCTGGAAACACCATATATTTT. Amino acid sequence: CASSEAGNTIYF.

This clone was observed a handful of times. The V and J genes are TRBV10-2 and TRBJ2-2, with D possibly being TRBD1 (5 bases). Trimming removed 3 bases from V and 3 bases from J, with 5 bases in between. Germline V CDR1 and CDR2: WSHSY, SAAADI. CDR3 length: 13 amino acids. The CDR3 spells CASSDRDTGELFF. CDR3 sequence (DNA): TGCGCCAGCAGTGACAGGGACACCGGGGAGCTGTTTTTT.

This clone was found once. This rearrangement joins TRBV29-1 to TRBJ1-2; 7 nucleotides agree with TRBD1. Germline CDR1 is SQVTM and CDR2 is ANQGSEA. The CDR3 has 13 amino acids. With 7 bases clipped from V and 8 bases from J, the junction kept 13 bases outside the gene matches. CDR3 sequence (DNA): TGCAGCGCGACCGGGACAGAAGGTTTGGGCTACACCTTC. Translating it yields CSATGTEGLGYTF.

This rearrangement joins TRBV7-9 to TRBJ2-5, with TRBD2 matching over 11 bases. The germline gives CDR1 SEHNR, CDR2 FQNEAQ (reference sequence). V was clipped by 0 bases and J by 2 bases; unmatched bases: 5. This CDR3 is 17 amino acids long. CDR3 protein: CASSLASVAGGQETQYF. CDR3 coding DNA: TGTGCCAGCAGCTTAGCGTCGGTAGCGGGAGGGCAAGAGACCCAGTACTTC. Full variable domain (missing parts from reference TRBV7-9 and TRBJ2-5): DTGVSQNPRHKITKRGQNVTFRCDPISEHNRLYWYRQTLGQGPEFLTYFQNEAQLEKSRLLSDRFSAERPKGSFSTLEIQRTEQGDSAMYLCASSLASVAGGQETQYFGPGTRLLVL.

The genes are TRBV9 and TRBJ2-7; 9 nucleotides agree with TRBD2. The V and J ends lost 2 bases and 4 bases, in that order; junction bases with no gene match: 4. This CDR3 has 14 residues. The germline CDR1 and CDR2 sequences are SGDLS and YYNGEE. The CDR3 DNA sequence: TGTGCCAGCAGCGTTGGCGGGGGGGCTTACGAGCAGTACTTC. Translation gives CASSVGGGAYEQYF.

This sequence joins TRBV25-1 and TRBJ1-1; D is ambiguous. Germline V gene sequence: CDR1 MGHDK, CDR2 SYGVNS. V was shortened by 2 bases and J by 3 bases, with 10 bases between the two germline ends. The CDR3 consists of 14 residues. CDR3 nucleotides: TGTGCCAGCAGTGAAATGGGCCGGGACACTGAAGCTTTCTTT. Translated, it gives CASSEMGRDTEAFF. The whole variable domain, remainder taken from reference TRBV25-1 and TRBJ1-1, is EADIYQTPRYLVIGTGKKITLECSQTMGHDKMYWYQQDPGMELHLIHYSYGVNSTEKGDLSSESTVSRIRTEHFPLTLESARPSHTSQYLCASSEMGRDTEAFFGQGTRLTVV.

J is TRBJ1-2 and V is TRBV25-1, with D possibly being TRBD1 (5 bases). Germline lookup yields CDR1 MGHDK and CDR2 SYGVNS. V shed 0 bases and J shed 6 bases, with 11 bases lying between them. The CDR3 consists of 14 residues. The CDR3 loop is CASSEYRGGNGYTF. In DNA form, the CDR3 reads TGTGCCAGCAGTGAATACCGCGGGGGGAATGGCTACACCTTC.

The rearrangement links TRBV2 to TRBJ2-7; D is possibly TRBD1 (6 bases). CDR1 and CDR2 from the germline V gene are SNHLY and FYNNEI. The germline V and J ends were trimmed by 3 bases and 5 bases, with 17 bases remaining between them. The CDR3 loop spans 15 amino acids. The chain's CDR3 is CASSDGSQGLHEQYF. The CDR3 DNA reads as TGTGCCAGCAGTGATGGATCCCAGGGGCTCCACGAGCAGTACTTC.

The chain carries TRBV6-6 and TRBJ1-2; no definite D call. V was clipped by 5 bases and J by 2 bases, with 15 bases between them. In germline, CDR1 is MNHNY, CDR2 SVGAGI (reference sequence). This CDR3 contains 15 residues. For the CDR3, the DNA is TGTGCCAGCAGTCCGGCCGGCAGCATCAACTATGGCTACACCTTC. Translation: CASSPAGSINYGYTF.

The chain combines TRBV14 with TRBJ2-1, with D perhaps matching TRBD1 (6 bases). In germline, CDR1 is SGHDN, CDR2 FVKESK. V dropped 4 bases and J dropped 2 bases, with 24 bases sitting between them. The CDR3 spans 19 residues. In DNA, the CDR3 is TGTGCCAGCAGCCCTTTCCTTTCGACAGGTTGGGTTGCCTACAATGAGCAGTTCTTC. Encoded protein: CASSPFLSTGWVAYNEQFF. The variable domain in full, with the rest retrieved from reference TRBV14 and TRBJ2-1, is EAGVTQFPSHSVIEKGQTVTLRCDPISGHDNLYWYRRVMGKEIKFLLHFVKESKQDESGMPNNRFLAERTGGTYSTLKVQPAELEDSGVYFCASSPFLSTGWVAYNEQFFGPGTRLTVL.

The gene calls are TRBV30 and TRBJ2-3; TRBD2 agrees at 11 bases. The ends lost 7 bases at V and 7 bases at J; junction bases unmatched: 10. CDR1 is GTSNPN, CDR2 SVGIG, per germline (reference sequence). The CDR3 spans 14 residues. The CDR3 DNA reads as TGTGCCTACCAACTAGCGGGGGCGAGTCATACGCAGTATTTT. It codes for CAYQLAGASHTQYF. The whole variable domain, filled in from reference TRBV30 and TRBJ2-3, reads SQTIHQWPATLVQPVGSPLSLECTVEGTSNPNLYWYRQAAGRGLQLLFYSVGIGQISSEVPQNLSASRPQDRQFILSSKKLLLSDSGFYLCAYQLAGASHTQYFGPGTRLTVL.

The gene calls are TRBV13 and TRBJ2-7, with D possibly matching TRBD1 (5 bases). Germline CDR1 PRHDT, CDR2 FYEKMQ (reference sequence). The CDR3 spans 16 residues. V lost 6 bases to trimming and J lost 5 bases, with 23 bases between them. For the CDR3, the DNA is TGTGCCAGCAGTGATTTGGGGCTATACGAATTCGACGAGCAGTACTTC. Translating it yields CASSDLGLYEFDEQYF. Filled out from reference TRBV13 and TRBJ2-7, the complete variable domain reads AAGVIQSPRHLIKEKRETATLKCYPIPRHDTVYWYQQGPGQDPQFLISFYEKMQSDKGSIPDRFSAQQFSDYHSELNMSSLELGDSALYFCASSDLGLYEFDEQYFGPGTRLTVT.

This clone was recorded once. The chain joins TRBV28 to TRBJ1-1; D perhaps matches TRBD1 (6 bases). The V end was cut by 6 bases, the J end by 0 bases, with 14 bases between. The CDR3 totals 15 residues. The germline CDR1 and CDR2 sequences are MDHEN and SYDVKM. The chain's CDR3 is CASRPPTGMNTEAFF. The CDR3 coding sequence is TGTGCCAGCAGACCCCCGACAGGAATGAACACTGAAGCTTTCTTT.

This chain links TRBV4-1 with TRBJ2-7, with 9 nucleotides matching TRBD2. The CDR3 extends over 15 amino acids. V was pared by 2 bases and J by 2 bases, with 4 bases of the junction left unmatched. Germline V lookup: CDR1 MGHRA, CDR2 YSYEKL. CDR3 sequence (DNA): TGCGCCAGCAGCCAAAGACTAGCGGTAACCTACGAGCAGTACTTC. This gives the protein CASSQRLAVTYEQYF.

In this sample, this clone turned up a few times. The J gene is TRBJ1-5, the V gene TRBV6-1, with D unresolved. Trimming took off 1 base at V and 1 base at J, with 5 bases between the two ends. Germline values: CDR1 MNHNS, CDR2 SASEGT. This CDR3 is 14 amino acids long. CDR3: CASSEGESNQPQHF. As DNA, the CDR3 is TGTGCCAGCAGTGAAGGTGAAAGCAATCAGCCCCAGCATTTT.

The rearrangement links TRBV5-6 to TRBJ2-1, with a possible D match to TRBD1 (6 bases). The CDR3 totals 14 residues. The germline gives CDR1 SGHDT, CDR2 YYEEEE. Trimming removed 2 bases at V and 8 bases at J, with 14 bases between. CDR3 protein: CASSLTGSMYEQFF. CDR3 sequence (DNA): TGTGCCAGCAGCTTAACAGGGTCTATGTATGAGCAGTTCTTC.